Listed below are T cell receptor beta chains from one sample, sequenced in a study of identical twins. MiXCR, applied by TCRdb to the 5' RACE reads, yields one record per CDR3 protein. Of 510,000 or so distinct CDR3 sequences listed, roughly 15% are singletons. This sample also appeared in a second study, on yellow fever vaccine responses in identical twins.

Material for sequencing was CD4+ T cells sorted from blood. Receptors were obtained from a young woman in good health. CDR3s include the opening cysteine and the closing phenylalanine or tryptophan. Each record gives: J gene, V gene, clone size, D gene, CDR3 DNA, CDR3 protein. A D gene is named only where the DNA matches it firmly. Some rows mark clone size as missing; the rest say once, few, many or name a class of expanded clone.

J gene: TRBJ2-1
V gene: TRBV3-1
clone size: .
D gene: .
CDR3 DNA: TGTGCCAGCAGCCAATCAGGGGCACACGCCAATGAGCAGTTCTTC
CDR3 protein: CASSQSGAHANEQFF

J gene: TRBJ2-1
V gene: TRBV5-1
clone size: .
D gene: TRBD2
CDR3 DNA: TGCGCCAGCAGCTTGCAGGCTAGCGGGCCGAACAATGAGCAGTTCTTC
CDR3 protein: CASSLQASGPNNEQFF

J gene: TRBJ2-5
V gene: TRBV20-1
clone size: few
D gene: .
CDR3 DNA: TGCAGTGCTAGAGATGGGGCAGCCCAAGAGACCCAGTACTTC
CDR3 protein: CSARDGAAQETQYF

J gene: TRBJ2-1
V gene: TRBV15
clone size: .
D gene: .
CDR3 DNA: TGTGCCACCAGCAGGATTGGGTCCTACAATGAGCAGTTCTTC
CDR3 protein: CATSRIGSYNEQFF

J gene: TRBJ2-7
V gene: TRBV29-1
clone size: .
D gene: TRBD1
CDR3 DNA: TGCAGCGTGTCTGGACAGGGTACAACCTTGGGCGAGCAGTACTTC
CDR3 protein: CSVSGQGTTLGEQYF

J gene: TRBJ2-2
V gene: TRBV15
clone size: many
D gene: TRBD2
CDR3 DNA: TGTGCCACCAGCAGAGTTACTAGCGGGAGGGCCCGTCGGCAGAACACCGGGGAGCTGTTTTTT
CDR3 protein: CATSRVTSGRARRQNTGELFF

J gene: TRBJ2-7
V gene: TRBV2
clone size: few
D gene: .
CDR3 DNA: TGTGCCAGCAGTGGCCTATCCTACGAGCAGTACTTC
CDR3 protein: CASSGLSYEQYF

J gene: TRBJ2-3
V gene: TRBV29-1
clone size: many
D gene: TRBD1
CDR3 DNA: TGCAGCGCCGAGGGGGGACAGGTTGGCACAGATACGCAGTATTTT
CDR3 protein: CSAEGGQVGTDTQYF

J gene: TRBJ2-7
V gene: TRBV7-2
clone size: few
D gene: TRBD2
CDR3 DNA: TGTGCCAGCAGGAAGACTAGCGGGAGCTACTACGAGCAGTACTTC
CDR3 protein: CASRKTSGSYYEQYF

J gene: TRBJ2-7
V gene: TRBV19
clone size: .
D gene: TRBD2
CDR3 DNA: TGTGCCAGTAGTCGGACTAGCGGTTTCTACGAGCAGTACTTC
CDR3 protein: CASSRTSGFYEQYF

J gene: TRBJ2-3
V gene: TRBV20-1
clone size: .
D gene: TRBD2
CDR3 DNA: TGCAGTGCCCGACCGGGGGGGGGCACCTATACGCAGTATTTT
CDR3 protein: CSARPGGGTYTQYF

J gene: TRBJ2-5
V gene: TRBV7-8
clone size: few
D gene: .
CDR3 DNA: TGTGCCAGCAGCTTGGGAGTGATCCAAGAGACCCAGTACTTC
CDR3 protein: CASSLGVIQETQYF

J gene: TRBJ2-1
V gene: TRBV27
clone size: few
D gene: TRBD2
CDR3 DNA: TGTGCCAGCAGTTCACTAGCGGGAGAAATCAATGAGCAGTTCTTC
CDR3 protein: CASSSLAGEINEQFF

J gene: TRBJ2-5
V gene: TRBV10-2
clone size: .
D gene: TRBD2
CDR3 DNA: TGCGCCAGCACTAGCGGGGGGTTACAAGAGACCCAGTACTTC
CDR3 protein: CASTSGGLQETQYF

J gene: TRBJ2-1
V gene: TRBV12-3/TRBV12-4
clone size: .
D gene: TRBD2
CDR3 DNA: TGTGCCAGCAGTCCTAGGGGGGGGACTAGCGGACACAATGAGCAGTTCTTC
CDR3 protein: CASSPRGGTSGHNEQFF

J gene: TRBJ2-2
V gene: TRBV28
clone size: .
D gene: TRBD2
CDR3 DNA: TGTGCCACCCAGGGACTAGCGGGAGGGCCCGGGGAGCTGTTTTTT
CDR3 protein: CATQGLAGGPGELFF

J gene: TRBJ2-2
V gene: TRBV6-5
clone size: few
D gene: .
CDR3 DNA: TGTGCCAGCAGTTCGCCGGCGAACACCGGGGAGCTGTTTTTT
CDR3 protein: CASSSPANTGELFF

J gene: TRBJ1-2
V gene: TRBV4-2
clone size: .
D gene: TRBD1
CDR3 DNA: TGTGCCAGCAGCCAAATGTTGTATCAGGGGGCTCATGGCTACACCTTC
CDR3 protein: CASSQMLYQGAHGYTF

J gene: TRBJ1-5
V gene: TRBV5-1
clone size: few
D gene: TRBD1
CDR3 DNA: TGCGCCAGCAGTACAGGGGCGGGCAATCAGCCCCAGCATTTT
CDR3 protein: CASSTGAGNQPQHF

J gene: TRBJ1-1
V gene: TRBV24-1
clone size: .
D gene: .
CDR3 DNA: TGTGCCACCAGTGGGACCTCCGCCGGGACGGGGGGAACTGAAGCTTTCTTT
CDR3 protein: CATSGTSAGTGGTEAFF

J gene: TRBJ1-4
V gene: TRBV15
clone size: .
D gene: .
CDR3 DNA: TGTGCCACCAGCAGAGGTGGATTGGCGGGGGAAAAACTGTTTTTT
CDR3 protein: CATSRGGLAGEKLFF

J gene: TRBJ2-1
V gene: TRBV7-9
clone size: few
D gene: .
CDR3 DNA: TGTGCCAGCAGCTTAGATCAGCGGATCAATGAGCAGTTCTTC
CDR3 protein: CASSLDQRINEQFF

J gene: TRBJ1-2
V gene: TRBV18
clone size: .
D gene: .
CDR3 DNA: TGTGCCAGCTCACCGAGTCCAGGGCCTAACTATGGCTACACCTTC
CDR3 protein: CASSPSPGPNYGYTF

J gene: TRBJ2-1
V gene: TRBV4-1
clone size: many
D gene: TRBD2
CDR3 DNA: TGCGCCAGCAGCCAAGCCGGGACTAGCGGATCTTACAATGAGCAGTTCTTC
CDR3 protein: CASSQAGTSGSYNEQFF

J gene: TRBJ1-2
V gene: TRBV29-1
clone size: few
D gene: .
CDR3 DNA: TGCAGCGTTGGGGTGGGAGTAGGGTATGGCTACACCTTC
CDR3 protein: CSVGVGVGYGYTF

J gene: TRBJ1-2
V gene: TRBV7-2
clone size: few
D gene: .
CDR3 DNA: TGTGCCAGCAGCCACATGGCAGGGTTCGGTGGCTACACCTTC
CDR3 protein: CASSHMAGFGGYTF

J gene: TRBJ2-1
V gene: TRBV7-9
clone size: .
D gene: .
CDR3 DNA: TGTGCCAGCAGCTTAACTTCCGGACAACATGAGCAGTTCTTC
CDR3 protein: CASSLTSGQHEQFF

J gene: TRBJ2-3
V gene: TRBV5-4
clone size: once
D gene: .
CDR3 DNA: TGTGCCAGCAGCTTCGGTCCGGGACTGAACACAGATACGCAGTATTTT
CDR3 protein: CASSFGPGLNTDTQYF

J gene: TRBJ2-3
V gene: TRBV10-3
clone size: many
D gene: .
CDR3 DNA: TGTGCCATCAGTGAGTCGGGAGTATTGGATACGCAGTATTTT
CDR3 protein: CAISESGVLDTQYF

J gene: TRBJ2-5
V gene: TRBV18
clone size: few
D gene: .
CDR3 DNA: TGTGCCAGCTCGCCTTATAAAGAGACCCAGTACTTC
CDR3 protein: CASSPYKETQYF

J gene: TRBJ2-7
V gene: TRBV24-1
clone size: .
D gene: .
CDR3 DNA: TGTGCCACCGCGGGGGCCGTTGGGGAGCAGTACTTC
CDR3 protein: CATAGAVGEQYF

J gene: TRBJ2-7
V gene: TRBV6-5
clone size: .
D gene: TRBD2
CDR3 DNA: TGTGCCAGCAGTTACTGGGAGGGAGAGCAGTACTTC
CDR3 protein: CASSYWEGEQYF

J gene: TRBJ2-1
V gene: TRBV20-1
clone size: few
D gene: .
CDR3 DNA: TGCAGTGCTAGTTCGGGTAGGGGGAAAGGTACCAATGAGCAGTTCTTC
CDR3 protein: CSASSGRGKGTNEQFF

J gene: TRBJ2-3
V gene: TRBV10-3
clone size: few
D gene: TRBD1
CDR3 DNA: TGTGCCATCAGGCCGGGACAGGGGAGAACAGATACGCAGTATTTT
CDR3 protein: CAIRPGQGRTDTQYF

J gene: TRBJ2-3
V gene: TRBV9
clone size: few
D gene: TRBD2
CDR3 DNA: TGTGCCAGCACCGCCTTGACTAGCGGGAGAGGCACAGATACGCAGTATTTT
CDR3 protein: CASTALTSGRGTDTQYF

J gene: TRBJ2-1
V gene: TRBV15
clone size: .
D gene: TRBD2
CDR3 DNA: TGTGCCACCAGCAGTCGGACTAGCGGGAGGCGGAGCTCCTACAATGAGCAGTTCTTC
CDR3 protein: CATSSRTSGRRSSYNEQFF

J gene: TRBJ1-5
V gene: TRBV20-1
clone size: .
D gene: TRBD1
CDR3 DNA: TGCAGTGCTAGAGAGTTTGACAGGGTCCCCAATCAGCCCCAGCATTTT
CDR3 protein: CSAREFDRVPNQPQHF

J gene: TRBJ2-3
V gene: TRBV12-3/TRBV12-4
clone size: .
D gene: TRBD1
CDR3 DNA: TGTGCCAGCAGTTTTCAGGGGGCAACAGATACGCAGTATTTT
CDR3 protein: CASSFQGATDTQYF

J gene: TRBJ2-1
V gene: TRBV27
clone size: .
D gene: TRBD2
CDR3 DNA: TGTGCCAGCAGTTTATGGCTAGCGGAATACAATGAGCAGTTCTTC
CDR3 protein: CASSLWLAEYNEQFF

J gene: TRBJ2-4
V gene: TRBV20-1
clone size: few
D gene: TRBD1
CDR3 DNA: TGCAGTGTCCGTTCCGGGACAGGGGCCAAAAACATTCAGTACTTC
CDR3 protein: CSVRSGTGAKNIQYF

J gene: TRBJ2-5
V gene: TRBV12-3/TRBV12-4
clone size: .
D gene: .
CDR3 DNA: TGTGCCAGCAGTTTATCGGAGGGGGGAGAGACCCAGTACTTC
CDR3 protein: CASSLSEGGETQYF

J gene: TRBJ1-6
V gene: TRBV7-8
clone size: .
D gene: TRBD1
CDR3 DNA: TGTGCCAGCAGCTTAGCGACAGGGGGCAATTCACCCCTCCACTTT
CDR3 protein: CASSLATGGNSPLHF

J gene: TRBJ2-5
V gene: TRBV29-1
clone size: .
D gene: .
CDR3 DNA: TGCAGCGTTGAGGGGGGACCCTCCGGAATAGGGTTGGAGACCCAGTACTTC
CDR3 protein: CSVEGGPSGIGLETQYF

J gene: TRBJ2-1
V gene: TRBV29-1
clone size: .
D gene: .
CDR3 DNA: TGCAGCGTCAATACCGGGACACCCGGCTCCTACAATGAGCAGTTCTTC
CDR3 protein: CSVNTGTPGSYNEQFF

J gene: TRBJ2-3
V gene: TRBV20-1
clone size: .
D gene: TRBD2
CDR3 DNA: TGCAGTGCTAGACTAGCGGGGGCTCCAGATACGCAGTATTTT
CDR3 protein: CSARLAGAPDTQYF

J gene: TRBJ2-1
V gene: TRBV5-1
clone size: few
D gene: TRBD1
CDR3 DNA: TGCGCCAGCAGCTTTGGGGACAGGGGTGGCAATGAGCAGTTCTTC
CDR3 protein: CASSFGDRGGNEQFF

J gene: TRBJ2-1
V gene: TRBV10-1
clone size: .
D gene: TRBD2
CDR3 DNA: TGCGCCAGCATTACGGGACTATTCAATGAGCAGTTCTTC
CDR3 protein: CASITGLFNEQFF

J gene: TRBJ2-5
V gene: TRBV20-1
clone size: few
D gene: TRBD2
CDR3 DNA: TGCAGTGCTAGACGACTAGCCGTAGAGACCCAGTACTTC
CDR3 protein: CSARRLAVETQYF